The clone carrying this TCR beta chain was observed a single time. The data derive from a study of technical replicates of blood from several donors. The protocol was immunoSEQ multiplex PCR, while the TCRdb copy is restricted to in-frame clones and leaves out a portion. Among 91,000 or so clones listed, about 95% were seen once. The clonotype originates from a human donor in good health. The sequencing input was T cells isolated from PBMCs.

CDR3 sequence (DNA): TGTGCCAGCAGTTTGAGAGGGGGGGGATACGAGCAGTACTTC. Encoded protein: CASSLRGGGYEQYF. The chain recombines TRBV6-5 with TRBJ2-7; D is perhaps TRBD2 (7 bases). V was shortened by 4 bases and J by 4 bases, with 14 bases between the two germline ends. This CDR3 contains 14 residues. Germline V gene lookup returns CDR1 MNHEY and CDR2 SVGAGI.